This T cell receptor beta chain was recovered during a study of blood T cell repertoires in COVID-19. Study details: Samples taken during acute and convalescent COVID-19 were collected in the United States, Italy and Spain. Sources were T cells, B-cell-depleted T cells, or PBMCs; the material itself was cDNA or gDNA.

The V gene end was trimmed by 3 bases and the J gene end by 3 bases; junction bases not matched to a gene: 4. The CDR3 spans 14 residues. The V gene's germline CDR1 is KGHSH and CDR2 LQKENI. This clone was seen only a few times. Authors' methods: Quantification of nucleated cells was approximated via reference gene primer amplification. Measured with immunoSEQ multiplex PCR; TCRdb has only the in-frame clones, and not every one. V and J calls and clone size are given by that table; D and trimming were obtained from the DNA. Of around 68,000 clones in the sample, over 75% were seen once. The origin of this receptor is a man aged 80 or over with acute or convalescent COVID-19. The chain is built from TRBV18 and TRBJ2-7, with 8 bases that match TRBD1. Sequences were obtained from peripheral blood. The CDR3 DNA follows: TGTGCCAGCTCACCTAGGACAGGGAACTACGAGCAGTACTTC. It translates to CASSPRTGNYEQYF.